This is a list of T cell receptor beta chains from one sample in a study of T cells after yellow fever vaccination. A single record per CDR3 protein comes from TCRdb applying MiXCR to the 5' RACE reads. Of roughly 350,000 distinct CDR3 sequences detected, 4.1% appear once; the ten largest clones hold around 23%. This material consisted of PBMCs, taken 5 days after the yellow fever booster vaccination. The source of these receptors is a young man who received the YFV17D yellow fever vaccine. The CDR3 runs from the conserved cysteine through the conserved F or W. The D gene is left open where the match is weak. The size field is filled for only some rows; it gives once, few, many or a size class.

J gene: TRBJ2-3
V gene: TRBV19
D gene: TRBD2
clone size: few
CDR3 protein: CASSIPPLAGGVTQYF
CDR3 DNA: TGTGCCAGTAGTATACCCCCACTAGCGGGGGGTGTTACGCAGTATTTT

J gene: TRBJ2-4
V gene: TRBV23-1
D gene: .
clone size: few
CDR3 protein: CASSQSGVAKNIQYF
CDR3 DNA: TGCGCCAGCAGTCAATCCGGAGTAGCCAAAAACATTCAGTACTTC

J gene: TRBJ1-2
V gene: TRBV12-3/TRBV12-4
D gene: .
clone size: few
CDR3 protein: CASSLGFGGYTF
CDR3 DNA: TGTGCCAGCAGTTTAGGGTTTGGAGGCTACACCTTC

J gene: TRBJ2-7
V gene: TRBV27
D gene: .
clone size: few
CDR3 protein: CASRGGGSYEQYF
CDR3 DNA: TGTGCCAGCAGGGGTGGGGGATCCTACGAGCAGTACTTC

J gene: TRBJ2-1
V gene: TRBV7-3
D gene: TRBD2
clone size: many
CDR3 protein: CASSLSGGPSHNEQFF
CDR3 DNA: TGTGCCAGCAGCTTAAGCGGGGGTCCCTCCCACAATGAGCAGTTCTTC

J gene: TRBJ1-6
V gene: TRBV7-2
D gene: .
clone size: .
CDR3 protein: CASSPALTVRPLHF
CDR3 DNA: TGTGCCAGCAGCCCGGCCCTGACAGTAAGACCCCTCCACTTT

J gene: TRBJ2-1
V gene: TRBV5-6
D gene: .
clone size: few
CDR3 protein: CASSDSWGPSSYNEQFF
CDR3 DNA: TGTGCCAGCAGTGACAGCTGGGGTCCGAGCTCCTACAATGAGCAGTTCTTC

J gene: TRBJ1-1
V gene: TRBV12-3/TRBV12-4
D gene: .
clone size: few
CDR3 protein: CASSSLDGRNTEAFF
CDR3 DNA: TGTGCCAGCAGTTCACTGGACGGTAGGAACACTGAAGCTTTCTTT

J gene: TRBJ2-2
V gene: TRBV20-1
D gene: TRBD2
clone size: few
CDR3 protein: CSARSLAGTNTGELFF
CDR3 DNA: TGCAGTGCTAGAAGCCTAGCGGGTACGAACACCGGGGAGCTGTTTTTT

J gene: TRBJ2-7
V gene: TRBV7-9
D gene: .
clone size: .
CDR3 protein: CASSLFTYEQYF
CDR3 DNA: TGTGCCAGCAGCTTATTTACCTACGAGCAGTACTTC

J gene: TRBJ1-1
V gene: TRBV5-3
D gene: .
clone size: .
CDR3 protein: CARSLGGTGNTEAFF
CDR3 DNA: TGTGCCAGAAGCCTGGGAGGTACAGGGAACACTGAAGCTTTCTTT

J gene: TRBJ1-2
V gene: TRBV9
D gene: .
clone size: few
CDR3 protein: CASSVERDGGSPYGYTF
CDR3 DNA: TGTGCCAGCAGCGTAGAGAGAGATGGGGGGTCTCCATATGGCTACACCTTC

J gene: TRBJ2-7
V gene: TRBV6-5
D gene: .
clone size: few
CDR3 protein: CASSEDPAYEQYF
CDR3 DNA: TGTGCCAGCAGTGAAGATCCGGCCTACGAGCAGTACTTC

J gene: TRBJ1-4
V gene: TRBV9
D gene: .
clone size: .
CDR3 protein: CASSESTGATEKLFF
CDR3 DNA: TGTGCCAGCAGCGAAAGTACGGGGGCGACTGAAAAACTGTTTTTT

J gene: TRBJ2-1
V gene: TRBV6-4
D gene: .
clone size: .
CDR3 protein: CASSQTGEGNEQFF
CDR3 DNA: TGTGCCAGCAGCCAGACAGGGGAGGGAAATGAGCAGTTCTTC

J gene: TRBJ1-5
V gene: TRBV7-9
D gene: .
clone size: many
CDR3 protein: CASSSNSGGNQPQHF
CDR3 DNA: TGTGCCAGCAGCTCGAACTCAGGGGGCAATCAGCCCCAGCATTTT

J gene: TRBJ2-1
V gene: TRBV11-2
D gene: .
clone size: many
CDR3 protein: CASSLNRNEQFF
CDR3 DNA: TGTGCCAGCAGCCTGAACAGGAATGAGCAGTTCTTC

J gene: TRBJ1-3
V gene: TRBV9
D gene: .
clone size: many
CDR3 protein: CASSPDTNTIYF
CDR3 DNA: TGTGCCAGCAGCCCCGATACAAACACCATATATTTT

J gene: TRBJ2-5
V gene: TRBV5-1
D gene: .
clone size: many
CDR3 protein: CASSARGQQETQYF
CDR3 DNA: TGCGCCAGCAGCGCCCGAGGACAGCAAGAGACCCAGTACTTC

J gene: TRBJ2-5
V gene: TRBV4-2
D gene: .
clone size: .
CDR3 protein: CASSQAPTEETQYF
CDR3 DNA: TGTGCCAGCAGCCAAGCACCCACAGAAGAGACCCAGTACTTC

J gene: TRBJ2-3
V gene: TRBV10-3
D gene: .
clone size: .
CDR3 protein: CAISAGVGTDTQYF
CDR3 DNA: TGTGCCATCAGTGCAGGGGTGGGGACAGATACGCAGTATTTT

J gene: TRBJ2-5
V gene: TRBV27
D gene: TRBD1
clone size: few
CDR3 protein: CASSHTGGEETQYF
CDR3 DNA: TGTGCCAGCAGTCATACAGGGGGTGAAGAGACCCAGTACTTC

J gene: TRBJ1-6
V gene: TRBV5-1
D gene: .
clone size: many
CDR3 protein: CASAGNNSPLHF
CDR3 DNA: TGCGCCAGCGCAGGGAATAATTCACCCCTCCACTTT

J gene: TRBJ1-5
V gene: TRBV7-8
D gene: .
clone size: few
CDR3 protein: CASSLGGTQPQHF
CDR3 DNA: TGTGCCAGCAGCTTGGGAGGGACTCAGCCCCAGCATTTT

J gene: TRBJ2-1
V gene: TRBV23-1
D gene: TRBD1
clone size: .
CDR3 protein: CASSQRDREDYNEQFF
CDR3 DNA: TGCGCCAGCAGTCAGCGGGACAGGGAGGACTACAATGAGCAGTTCTTC

J gene: TRBJ2-7
V gene: TRBV12-3/TRBV12-4
D gene: TRBD1
clone size: few
CDR3 protein: CASSPGQGPTYEQYF
CDR3 DNA: TGTGCCAGCAGTCCTGGACAGGGGCCGACCTACGAGCAGTACTTC

J gene: TRBJ1-2
V gene: TRBV6-5
D gene: .
clone size: many
CDR3 protein: CATRHSRPYGYTF
CDR3 DNA: TGTGCCACCCGACATAGCAGGCCCTATGGCTACACCTTC

J gene: TRBJ2-7
V gene: TRBV5-6
D gene: TRBD1
clone size: many
CDR3 protein: CASSTGQGGEQYF
CDR3 DNA: TGTGCCAGCAGCACGGGACAGGGTGGCGAGCAGTACTTC

J gene: TRBJ2-5
V gene: TRBV5-5
D gene: .
clone size: .
CDR3 protein: CASSFLSETQYF
CDR3 DNA: TGTGCCAGCAGCTTTTTGTCAGAGACCCAGTACTTC

J gene: TRBJ2-4
V gene: TRBV3-1
D gene: .
clone size: few
CDR3 protein: CASSGGPNIAKNIQYF
CDR3 DNA: TGTGCCAGCAGCGGAGGTCCAAATATAGCCAAAAACATTCAGTACTTC

J gene: TRBJ1-2
V gene: TRBV6-5
D gene: .
clone size: .
CDR3 protein: CASSYSEQGRGYTF
CDR3 DNA: TGTGCCAGCAGTTACTCGGAACAGGGTCGCGGCTACACCTTC

J gene: TRBJ2-1
V gene: TRBV11-2
D gene: TRBD1
clone size: few
CDR3 protein: CASSSPGQMNEQFF
CDR3 DNA: TGTGCCAGCAGCTCCCCGGGACAGATGAATGAGCAGTTCTTC

J gene: TRBJ2-2
V gene: TRBV29-1
D gene: .
clone size: few
CDR3 protein: CSVAPVRELFF
CDR3 DNA: TGCAGCGTTGCCCCTGTTAGGGAGCTGTTTTTT

J gene: TRBJ2-7
V gene: TRBV4-3
D gene: TRBD1
clone size: few
CDR3 protein: CASSQAGTGTEQYF
CDR3 DNA: TGCGCCAGCAGCCAAGCCGGGACAGGTACCGAGCAGTACTTC

J gene: TRBJ2-5
V gene: TRBV4-3
D gene: TRBD1
clone size: many
CDR3 protein: CASSWDREETQYF
CDR3 DNA: TGCGCCAGCAGCTGGGACAGGGAAGAGACCCAGTACTTC

J gene: TRBJ2-1
V gene: TRBV5-1
D gene: TRBD1
clone size: many
CDR3 protein: CASSSQGAQHEQFF
CDR3 DNA: TGCGCCAGCAGCTCCCAGGGGGCCCAGCATGAGCAGTTCTTC

J gene: TRBJ2-7
V gene: TRBV18
D gene: TRBD2
clone size: many
CDR3 protein: CASSPVAGEDYEQYF
CDR3 DNA: TGTGCCAGCTCCCCTGTAGCGGGGGAAGATTACGAGCAGTACTTC

J gene: TRBJ1-2
V gene: TRBV7-2
D gene: .
clone size: .
CDR3 protein: CASSFDVQSLYGYTF
CDR3 DNA: TGTGCCAGCAGCTTCGACGTCCAGAGCCTCTATGGCTACACCTTC

J gene: TRBJ1-2
V gene: TRBV20-1
D gene: TRBD1
clone size: .
CDR3 protein: CSARRTGGNEGYTF
CDR3 DNA: TGCAGTGCTAGACGGACAGGGGGCAATGAGGGCTACACCTTC

J gene: TRBJ1-2
V gene: TRBV5-1
D gene: .
clone size: few
CDR3 protein: CASSLGANGYTF
CDR3 DNA: TGCGCCAGCAGCTTGGGAGCGAATGGCTACACCTTC

J gene: TRBJ2-4
V gene: TRBV7-9
D gene: TRBD2
clone size: few
CDR3 protein: CASSFPAGLAKNIQYF
CDR3 DNA: TGTGCCAGCAGCTTTCCAGCGGGACTAGCCAAAAACATTCAGTACTTC